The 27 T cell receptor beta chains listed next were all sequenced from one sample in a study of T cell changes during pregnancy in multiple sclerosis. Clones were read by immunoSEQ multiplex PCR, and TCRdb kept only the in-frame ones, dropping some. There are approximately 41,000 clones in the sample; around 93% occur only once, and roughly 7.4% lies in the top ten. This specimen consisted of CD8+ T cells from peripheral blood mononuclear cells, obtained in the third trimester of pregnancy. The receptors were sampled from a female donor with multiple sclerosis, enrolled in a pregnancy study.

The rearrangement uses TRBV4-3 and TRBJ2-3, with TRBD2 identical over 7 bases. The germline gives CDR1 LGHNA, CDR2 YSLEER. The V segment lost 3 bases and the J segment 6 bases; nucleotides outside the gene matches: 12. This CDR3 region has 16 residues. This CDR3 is CASSHVLSGRADTQYF. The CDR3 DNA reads TGCGCCAGCAGCCACGTTTTAAGTGGGAGGGCGGATACGCAGTATTTT.

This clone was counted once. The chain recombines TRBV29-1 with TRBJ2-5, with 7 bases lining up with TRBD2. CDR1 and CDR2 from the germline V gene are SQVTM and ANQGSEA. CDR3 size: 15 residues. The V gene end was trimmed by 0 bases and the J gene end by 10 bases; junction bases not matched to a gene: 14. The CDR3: CSVEDPTSPTGGQYF. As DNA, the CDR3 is TGCAGCGTTGAAGACCCGACTAGCCCAACGGGGGGCCAGTACTTC.

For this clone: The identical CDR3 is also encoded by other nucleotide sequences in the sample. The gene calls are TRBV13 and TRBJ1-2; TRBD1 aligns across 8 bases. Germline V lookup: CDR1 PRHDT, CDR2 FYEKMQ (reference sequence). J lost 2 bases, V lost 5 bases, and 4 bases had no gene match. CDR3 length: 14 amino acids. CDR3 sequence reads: CASSLGTGNYGYTF. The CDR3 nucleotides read TGTGCCAGCAGCCTGGGGACAGGCAACTATGGCTACACCTTC.

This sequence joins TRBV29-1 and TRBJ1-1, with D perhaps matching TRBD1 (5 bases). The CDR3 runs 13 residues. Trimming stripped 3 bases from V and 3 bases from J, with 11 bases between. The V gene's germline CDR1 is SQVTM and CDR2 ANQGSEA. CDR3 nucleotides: TGCAGCGTTGACTGGGGCGTGGACACTGAAGCTTTCTTT. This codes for CSVDWGVDTEAFF.

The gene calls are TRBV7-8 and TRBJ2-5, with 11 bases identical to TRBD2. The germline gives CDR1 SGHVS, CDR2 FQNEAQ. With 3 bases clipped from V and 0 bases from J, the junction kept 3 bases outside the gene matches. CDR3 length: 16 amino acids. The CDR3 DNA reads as TGTGCCAGCAGCTTCCTAGCGGGAGGCTACCAAGAGACCCAGTACTTC. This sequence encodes CASSFLAGGYQETQYF.

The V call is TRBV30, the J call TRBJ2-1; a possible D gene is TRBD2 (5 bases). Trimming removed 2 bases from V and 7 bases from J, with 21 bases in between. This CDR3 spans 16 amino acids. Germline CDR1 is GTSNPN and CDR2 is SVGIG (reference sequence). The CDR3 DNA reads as TGTGCCTGGAGTCTCCCTACCGGACTCTCCCCTAATGAGCAGTTCTTC. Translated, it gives CAWSLPTGLSPNEQFF. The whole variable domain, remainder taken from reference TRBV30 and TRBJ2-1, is SQTIHQWPATLVQPVGSPLSLECTVEGTSNPNLYWYRQAAGRGLQLLFYSVGIGQISSEVPQNLSASRPQDRQFILSSKKLLLSDSGFYLCAWSLPTGLSPNEQFFGPGTRLTVL.

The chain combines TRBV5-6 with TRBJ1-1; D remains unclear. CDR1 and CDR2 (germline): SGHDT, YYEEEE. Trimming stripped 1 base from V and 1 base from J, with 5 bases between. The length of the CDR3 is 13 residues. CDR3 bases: TGTGCCAGCAGCTTGCTCAGGAACACTGAAGCTTTCTTT. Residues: CASSLLRNTEAFF.

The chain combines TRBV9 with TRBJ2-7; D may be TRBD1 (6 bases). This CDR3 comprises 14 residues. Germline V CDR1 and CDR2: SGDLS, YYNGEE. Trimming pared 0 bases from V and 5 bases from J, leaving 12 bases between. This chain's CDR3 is CASSVGVRGDEQYF. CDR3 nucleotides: TGTGCCAGCAGCGTAGGGGTCAGGGGTGACGAGCAGTACTTC.

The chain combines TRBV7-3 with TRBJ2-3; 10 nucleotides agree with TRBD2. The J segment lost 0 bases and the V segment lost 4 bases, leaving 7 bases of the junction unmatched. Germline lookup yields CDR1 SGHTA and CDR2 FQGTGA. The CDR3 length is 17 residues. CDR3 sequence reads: CASSSVTSGTSTDTQYF. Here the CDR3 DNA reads TGTGCCAGCAGCTCGGTCACTAGCGGGACTAGCACAGATACGCAGTATTTT.

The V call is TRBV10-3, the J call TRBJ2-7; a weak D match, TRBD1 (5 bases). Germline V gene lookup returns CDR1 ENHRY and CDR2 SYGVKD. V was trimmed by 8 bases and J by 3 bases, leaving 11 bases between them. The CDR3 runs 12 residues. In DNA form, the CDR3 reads TGTGCCATCGGATCAGGGCGCTACGAGCAGTACTTC. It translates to CAIGSGRYEQYF.

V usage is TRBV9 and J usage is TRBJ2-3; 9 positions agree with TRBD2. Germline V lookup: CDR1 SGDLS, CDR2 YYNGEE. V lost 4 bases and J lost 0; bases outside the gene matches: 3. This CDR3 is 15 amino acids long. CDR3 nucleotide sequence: TGTGCCAGCAGCACCGGGACTAGCAGCACAGATACGCAGTATTTT. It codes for CASSTGTSSTDTQYF.

The CDR3 loop is CASTSLFGNYGYTF. The CDR3, as DNA: TGTGCCAGCACCTCCCTCTTCGGGAACTATGGCTACACCTTC. The chain has TRBV28 and TRBJ1-2; D not resolved. The V gene's germline CDR1 is MDHEN and CDR2 SYDVKM. This CDR3 comprises 14 residues. V was pared by 7 bases and J by 2 bases, with 14 bases between.

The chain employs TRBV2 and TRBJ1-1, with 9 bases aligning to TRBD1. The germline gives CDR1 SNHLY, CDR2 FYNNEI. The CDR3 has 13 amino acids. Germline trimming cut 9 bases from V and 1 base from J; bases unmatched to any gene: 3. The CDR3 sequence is CARKGQGNTEAFF. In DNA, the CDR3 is TGTGCCAGAAAGGGACAGGGGAACACTGAAGCTTTCTTT.

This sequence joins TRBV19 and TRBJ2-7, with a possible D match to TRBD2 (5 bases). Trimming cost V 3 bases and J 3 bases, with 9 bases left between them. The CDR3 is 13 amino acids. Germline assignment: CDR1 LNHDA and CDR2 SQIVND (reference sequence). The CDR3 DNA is TGTGCCAGTAGTATTGACGGGATCTACGAGCAGTACTTC. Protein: CASSIDGIYEQYF.

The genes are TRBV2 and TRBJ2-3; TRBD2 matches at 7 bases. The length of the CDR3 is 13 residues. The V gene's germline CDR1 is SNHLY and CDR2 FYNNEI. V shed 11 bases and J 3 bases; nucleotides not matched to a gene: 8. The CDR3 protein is CASFWRGTDTQYF. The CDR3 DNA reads TGTGCCTCGTTCTGGCGGGGGACAGATACGCAGTATTTT.

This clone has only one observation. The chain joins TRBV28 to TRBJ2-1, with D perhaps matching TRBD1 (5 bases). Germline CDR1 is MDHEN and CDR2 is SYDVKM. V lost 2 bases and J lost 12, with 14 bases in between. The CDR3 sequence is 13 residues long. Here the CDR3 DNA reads TGTGCCAGCAGTTTAAGGTTTCAGGGCGGGCAGTTCTTC. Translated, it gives CASSLRFQGGQFF.

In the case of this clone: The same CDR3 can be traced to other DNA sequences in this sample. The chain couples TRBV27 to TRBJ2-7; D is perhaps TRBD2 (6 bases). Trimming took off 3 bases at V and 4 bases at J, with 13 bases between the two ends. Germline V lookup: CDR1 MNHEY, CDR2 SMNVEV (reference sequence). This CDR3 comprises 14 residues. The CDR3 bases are TGTGCCAGCAGTTTGGGGAGGAAGGATTACGAGCAGTACTTC. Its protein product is CASSLGRKDYEQYF.

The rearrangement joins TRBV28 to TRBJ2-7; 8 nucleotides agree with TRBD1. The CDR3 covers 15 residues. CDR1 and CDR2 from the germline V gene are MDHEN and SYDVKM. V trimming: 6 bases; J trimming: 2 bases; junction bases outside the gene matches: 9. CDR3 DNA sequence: TGTGCCAGCAGCGCCGGGACAGGCACACCCTACGAGCAGTACTTC. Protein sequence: CASSAGTGTPYEQYF.

CDR3 sequence (DNA): TGCGCCAGCAGCCAAGATCCACTCCTCTCCTACAATGAGCAGTTCTTC. Its protein is CASSQDPLLSYNEQFF. This chain uses TRBV4-3 with TRBJ2-1; D is undetermined. V lost 0 bases and J lost 0, with 9 bases in between. Germline values: CDR1 LGHNA, CDR2 YSLEER. This CDR3 spans 16 amino acids.

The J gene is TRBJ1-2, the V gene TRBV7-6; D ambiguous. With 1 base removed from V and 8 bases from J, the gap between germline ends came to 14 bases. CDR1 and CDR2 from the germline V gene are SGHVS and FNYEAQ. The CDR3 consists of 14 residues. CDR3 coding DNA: TGTGCCAGCAGCTTAGAAGTGGCCCCGGGGGGCTACACCTTC. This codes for CASSLEVAPGGYTF.

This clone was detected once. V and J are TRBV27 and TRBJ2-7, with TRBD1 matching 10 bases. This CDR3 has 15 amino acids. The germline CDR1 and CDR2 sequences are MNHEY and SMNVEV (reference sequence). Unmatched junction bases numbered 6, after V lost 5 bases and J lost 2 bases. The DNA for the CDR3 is TGTGCCAGCAGTCCGGTGACAGGGGGCCCCTACGAGCAGTACTTC. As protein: CASSPVTGGPYEQYF.

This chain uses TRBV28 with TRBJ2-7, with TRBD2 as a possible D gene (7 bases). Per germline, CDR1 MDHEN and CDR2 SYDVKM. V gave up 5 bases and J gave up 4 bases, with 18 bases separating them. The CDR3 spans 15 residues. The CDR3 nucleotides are TGTGCCAGCAGTAAACAGGGAGGGGTTAGGTACGAGCAGTACTTC. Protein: CASSKQGGVRYEQYF.

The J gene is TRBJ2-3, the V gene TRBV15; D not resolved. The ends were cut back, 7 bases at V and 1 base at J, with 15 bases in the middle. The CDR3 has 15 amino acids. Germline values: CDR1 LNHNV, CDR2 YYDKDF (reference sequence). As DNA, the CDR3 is TGTGCCACCACCCCCGACGGGTTTGGCACAGATACGCAGTATTTT. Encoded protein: CATTPDGFGTDTQYF.

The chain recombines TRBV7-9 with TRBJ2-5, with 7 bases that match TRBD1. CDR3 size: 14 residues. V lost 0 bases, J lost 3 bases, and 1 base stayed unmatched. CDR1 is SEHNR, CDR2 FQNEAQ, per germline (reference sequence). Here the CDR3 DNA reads TGTGCCAGCAGCTTAGCCGGGACAGAAGAGACCCAGTACTTC. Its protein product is CASSLAGTEETQYF. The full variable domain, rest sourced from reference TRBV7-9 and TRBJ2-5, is DTGVSQNPRHKITKRGQNVTFRCDPISEHNRLYWYRQTLGQGPEFLTYFQNEAQLEKSRLLSDRFSAERPKGSFSTLEIQRTEQGDSAMYLCASSLAGTEETQYFGPGTRLLVL.

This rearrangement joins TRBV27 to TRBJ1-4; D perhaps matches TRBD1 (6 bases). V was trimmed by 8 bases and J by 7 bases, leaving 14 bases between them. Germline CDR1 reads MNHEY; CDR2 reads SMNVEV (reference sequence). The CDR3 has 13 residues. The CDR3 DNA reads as TGTGCCAGCGGGGGCAGGGGACCTGAAAAACTGTTTTTT. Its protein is CASGGRGPEKLFF.

CDR3 coding DNA: TGTGCCAGCAGTGTAGAGACTACCATTTGGGAGCAGTTCTTC. This gives the protein CASSVETTIWEQFF. This sequence joins TRBV25-1 and TRBJ2-1; D might be TRBD2 (5 bases). The ends were cut back, 4 bases at V and 10 bases at J, with 17 bases in the middle. This CDR3 is built from 14 residues. CDR1 MGHDK and CDR2 SYGVNS come from the germline V gene.

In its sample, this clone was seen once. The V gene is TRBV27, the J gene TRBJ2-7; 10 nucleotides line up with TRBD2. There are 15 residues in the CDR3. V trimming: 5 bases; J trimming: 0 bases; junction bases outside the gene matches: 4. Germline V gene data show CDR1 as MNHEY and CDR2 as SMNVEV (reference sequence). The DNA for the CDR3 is TGTGCCAGCAGTCCCATAGCGGGAGGCTCCTACGAGCAGTACTTC. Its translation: CASSPIAGGSYEQYF.